Presented here are 22 T cell receptor beta chains from one specimen sequenced in a study of tumor and adjacent non-tumor tissue in lung cancer. The template was RNA from unsorted bulk tissue. A modified ARM-PCR protocol with three rounds of nested PCR amplified TCRbeta. Each CDR3 protein gets one entry after TCRdb re-called the multiplex PCR reads with MiXCR. Among under 100,000 distinct CDR3 sequences, 55% to 70% were seen once, and the ten largest hold around 13%. The sample consisted of lung tumor tissue. The source is an older woman with non-small cell lung cancer.

In the case of this clonotype: Mismatch with germline at one junction end may stem from a read error. CDR3 bases: TGTGCCAGCAGCTTGCTAAGGGCTCTCTCTGGCTACAGCTTC. Residues: CASSLLRALSGYSF. J is TRBJ1-2 and V is TRBV5-4; no firm D call. The CDR3 runs to 14 residues. From germline, CDR1 is SGHNT and CDR2 YYREEE (reference sequence).

V and J are TRBV5-4 and TRBJ2-4; tentative D call: TRBD2 (5 bases). From germline, CDR1 is SGHNT and CDR2 YYREEE (reference sequence). The V end was cut by 2 bases, the J end by 4 bases, with 10 bases between. This CDR3 comprises 14 residues. Here the CDR3 reads CASSFTGSKNIQYF. The CDR3 DNA is TGTGCCAGCAGCTTCACGGGGTCAAAAAACATTCAGTACTTC.

CDR3 sequence (DNA): TGTGCCAGCAGCATGGGCCGGGGAATCGATGAAAAACTGTTTTTT. It translates to CASSMGRGIDEKLFF. The rearrangement links TRBV5-4 to TRBJ1-4; D uncertain. V lost 4 bases to trimming and J lost 6 bases, with 16 bases between them. CDR3 length: 15 amino acids. Germline CDR1 reads SGHNT; CDR2 reads YYREEE (reference sequence).

This clonotype was seen repeatedly, ten times or more. The rearrangement links TRBV20-1 to TRBJ1-1, with TRBD1 matching over 7 bases. The germline gives CDR1 DFQATT, CDR2 SNEGSKA (reference sequence). Trimming cost V 3 bases and J 1 base; bases outside gene matches: 2. The CDR3 sequence is 13 residues long. The CDR3 DNA reads as TGCAGTGCTAGGGGACAGCCGAACACTGAAGCTTTCTTT. Amino acids: CSARGQPNTEAFF.

Note on this clonotype: A read error is possible here, since a much larger clone lies one base away. The chain recombines TRBV20-1 with TRBJ1-2; D gene ambiguous. This CDR3 comprises 15 residues. Germline V gives CDR1 DFQATT, CDR2 SNEGSKA (reference sequence). The V and J ends lost 4 bases and 7 bases respectively, with 22 bases between them. This CDR3 reads CSANGRENTARGYTF. In nucleotides, the CDR3 is TGCAGTGCTAATGGGAGGGAGAATACTGCACGTGGCTACACCTTC.

This clonotype was counted a single time. A read error may be the cause here, since a much bigger clone is one base away. The V call is TRBV28, the J call TRBJ1-2, with D possibly matching TRBD1 (5 bases). The CDR3 is made up of 13 amino acids. Germline lookup yields CDR1 MDHEN and CDR2 SYDVKM. CDR3 nucleotides: TGTGCCATCAGTCCATCGGACATCGATGGCTACACCTTC. Its protein product is CAISPSDIDGYTF.

The chain employs TRBV20-1 and TRBJ1-5; D call uncertain. The CDR3 length is 14 residues. Trimming removed 6 bases at V and 4 bases at J, with 16 bases between. Germline V gives CDR1 DFQATT, CDR2 SNEGSKA (reference sequence). CDR3 amino acids: CSARRCQINQPQHF. The CDR3 DNA is TGCAGTGCCAGACGGTGTCAGATTAATCAGCCCCAGCATTTT.

In its sample, this clonotype was seen many times. The chain is built from TRBV5-1 and TRBJ1-2; TRBD1 agrees at 8 bases. Trimming cost V 0 bases and J 7 bases; bases outside gene matches: 8. This CDR3 has 15 residues. In germline, CDR1 is SGHRS, CDR2 YFSETQ. This CDR3 is CASSLEMAGTGGYTF. CDR3 nucleotide sequence: TGCGCCAGCAGCTTGGAAATGGCCGGGACAGGTGGCTACACCTTC.

By its share, this clonotype is medium-sized (0.01 to 0.1%). The chain links TRBV10-1 to TRBJ2-7, with D perhaps matching TRBD1 or TRBD2 (5 bases each). Looked up from germline, CDR1 is WNHNN and CDR2 is SYGVQD (reference sequence). The CDR3 extends over 14 amino acids. Deletions cut 6 bases from V and 0 bases from J, with 12 bases between. CDR3 region: CASSRDQSSYEQYF. The CDR3, as DNA: TGCGCCAGCAGCCGGGACCAGAGCTCCTACGAGCAGTACTTC.

V is TRBV20-1 and J is TRBJ2-7, with D perhaps matching TRBD2 (6 bases). V lost 3 bases to trimming and J lost 2 bases, with 20 bases between them. CDR1 and CDR2 from the germline V gene are DFQATT and SNEGSKA (reference sequence). The CDR3 runs to 16 residues. The CDR3 reads CSASGSGVGTPYEQYF. The CDR3, as DNA: TGCAGTGCTAGTGGCTCGGGGGTGGGGACGCCCTACGAGCAGTACTTC.

A word on this clonotype: A much larger clone lies a single base off, so this may be a read error. The chain couples TRBV28 to TRBJ2-7; 10 bases map to TRBD2. Germline lookup yields CDR1 MDHEN and CDR2 SYDVKM. The CDR3 covers 15 residues. CDR3 sequence: CANSLGLAVSYEQYF. DNA of the CDR3: TGTGCCAACAGTTTAGGACTAGCGGTCTCCTACGAGCAGTACTTC.

Worth noting for this clonotype: Sequence at one end of the junction differs from germline and may be a read error. This rearrangement joins TRBV29-1 to TRBJ2-5; D perhaps matches TRBD2 (6 bases). Germline V lookup: CDR1 SQVTM, CDR2 ANQGSEA. This CDR3 has 14 amino acids. The CDR3 loop is CRVVAAGGWETQYF. The CDR3 coding sequence is TGCAGAGTTGTGGCAGCCGGGGGATGGGAGACCCAATACTTC. The full variable domain, its missing parts supplied by reference TRBV29-1 and TRBJ2-5, is SAVISQKPSRDICQRGTSLTIQCQVDSQVTMMFWYRQQPGQSLTLIATANQGSEATYESGFVIDKFPISRPNLTFSTLTVSNMSPEDSSIYLCRVVAAGGWETQYFGPGTRLLVL.

This chain joins TRBV6-6 and TRBJ2-7; D is ambiguous. Germline CDR1 is MNHNY and CDR2 is SVGAGI (reference sequence). Trimming cost V 5 bases and J 0 bases, with 14 bases left between them. The CDR3 has 15 residues. The CDR3 region has the DNA TGTGCCAGCAGTCACCCAGCAGGAGTCTCCTACGAGCAGTACTTC. This codes for CASSHPAGVSYEQYF.

Turning to this clonotype: At one end, the junction sequence differs from germline, possibly due to a read error. The CDR3 DNA reads TGCAGTGCTGGGGCTAGCGGGAGGGTCGAGCACTTCTTC. This translates into CSAGASGRVEHFF. The rearrangement joins TRBV20-1 to TRBJ2-1; 12 bases map to TRBD2. Germline V gene data show CDR1 as DFQATT and CDR2 as SNEGSKA (reference sequence). The CDR3 runs 13 residues.

The V gene is TRBV4-2, the J gene TRBJ2-7; D perhaps matches TRBD1 (6 bases). Trimming shortened V by 3 bases and J by 3 bases, and 15 bases separated the two germline ends. Germline loops: CDR1 LGHNA, CDR2 YNFKEQ. This CDR3 is built from 15 residues. CDR3 amino acids: CASSHDATGVYEQYF. DNA for the CDR3: TGTGCCAGCAGCCATGATGCGACAGGAGTCTACGAGCAGTACTTC.

The table lists this clonotype with a count of one. An end of the junction does not agree with germline; a read error may underlie this. The gene calls are TRBV6-1 and TRBJ1-5; D gene unclear. This CDR3 region has 16 residues. Germline CDR1 reads MNHNS; CDR2 reads SASEGT. Here the CDR3 reads CATSELTSYSNQPQHF. In nucleotides, the CDR3 is TGTGCCACCAGTGAACTGACATCGTATAGCAATCAGCCTCAGCATTTT.

About this clonotype: Just one base apart from a much larger clone, this may be a read error. In DNA form, the CDR3 reads TGTGCCAGCAGCCGACAACTAACGGTGAGCTCCTACAATGAGCAGTTCTTC. Translated: CASSRQLTVSSYNEQFF. The J gene is TRBJ2-1, the V gene TRBV7-2; D is uncertain. V was shortened by 5 bases and J by 0 bases, with 17 bases between the two germline ends. The CDR3 contains 17 residues. Germline V CDR1 and CDR2: SGHTA, FQGNSA.

About this clonotype itself: One end of the junction does not line up with germline, which may come from a read error. This chain uses TRBV6-1 with TRBJ2-7; tentatively, D is TRBD2 (6 bases). Germline assignment: CDR1 MNHNS and CDR2 SASEGT. The CDR3 is 15 residues long. The chain's CDR3 is CASSEGGVLSYEQYF. The CDR3 bases are TGTGCCAGCAGTGAAGGGGGGGTGCTGTCCTACGAGCAATACTTC.

The table lists this clonotype with many counts. This chain joins TRBV14 and TRBJ2-1; D gene unclear. This CDR3 contains 12 residues. CDR1 SGHDN and CDR2 FVKESK come from the germline V gene. V was clipped by 4 bases and J by 10 bases, with 11 bases between them. CDR3 protein: CASSRDWREQFF. For the CDR3, the DNA is TGTGCCAGCAGCCGTGACTGGCGGGAGCAGTTCTTC.

This chain joins TRBV20-1 and TRBJ2-1; TRBD2 aligns across 8 bases. Per the germline V gene, CDR1 is DFQATT and CDR2 is SNEGSKA (reference sequence). The CDR3 has 15 amino acids. The ends lost 0 bases at V and 6 bases at J; junction bases unmatched: 7. DNA of the CDR3: TGCAGTGCTAGAGATCGCCTAGCGGGCTTCAATGAGCAGTTCTTC. Translated: CSARDRLAGFNEQFF.

This clonotype is classed as medium-sized (0.01 to 0.1%). This chain connects TRBV20-1 to TRBJ2-7, with 8 bases fitting TRBD2. With 4 bases clipped from V and 4 bases from J, the junction kept 18 bases outside the gene matches. Germline assignment: CDR1 DFQATT and CDR2 SNEGSKA (reference sequence). The CDR3 spans 17 residues. The CDR3 bases are TGCAGTGCTACGGGACTAGAGAGAGGCTCGGGGAATTACGAGCAGTACTTC. Residues: CSATGLERGSGNYEQYF.

Details on this clonotype: Given the absence of the conserved phenylalanine or tryptophan at the CDR3 end, a read error is likely. The chain has TRBV6-6 and TRBJ1-2; D gene unclear. The V end was cut by 0 bases, the J end by 6 bases, with 20 bases between. CDR3 length: 17 amino acids. CDR1 MNHNY and CDR2 SVGAGI come from the germline V gene (reference sequence). The CDR3: CASSYSIGTRGSNGYTL. In DNA form, the CDR3 reads TGTGCCAGCAGTTACTCAATCGGAACGCGAGGGAGTAATGGCTACACCCTC.